This passage covers 15 T cell receptor beta chains from one sample sequenced in a study of CD8 T cells in ankylosing spondylitis. In TCRdb, the 5' RACE reads were re-called with MiXCR into one record per CDR3 protein. The profile shows over 150,000 distinct CDR3 sequences, 9.5% to 15% of them singletons. The sample consisted of blood, either unsorted or a sorted T cell fraction (not recorded which). These receptors originate from a male donor with ankylosing spondylitis or in good health (not recorded which).

This clonotype was found a few times. This chain links TRBV2 with TRBJ2-6; D uncertain. CDR1 and CDR2 (germline): SNHLY, FYNNEI. There are 16 residues in the CDR3. V was clipped by 6 bases and J by 0 bases, with 12 bases between them. CDR3 coding DNA: TGTGCCAGCAGCGGACGGATTCTCTCTGGGGCCAACGTCCTGACTTTC. Translation gives CASSGRILSGANVLTF.

The genes are TRBV15 and TRBJ1-2; D unresolved. V lost 3 bases and J lost 1, with 6 bases in between. The CDR3 sequence is 13 residues long. Germline-derived CDR1 and CDR2 are LNHNV and YYDKDF (reference sequence). CDR3 amino acids: CATSRTDNYGYTF. The CDR3 region has the DNA TGTGCCACCAGCAGGACGGATAACTATGGCTACACCTTC.

This clonotype was picked up a small number of times. This rearrangement joins TRBV11-1 to TRBJ2-5; the D gene could be TRBD1 or TRBD2 (5 bases each). The CDR3 runs to 18 residues. Germline V gene lookup returns CDR1 SGHAT and CDR2 FQDESV (reference sequence). V lost 2 bases and J lost 0, with 19 bases in between. The CDR3 is CASSLPPPGTPYQETQYF. For the CDR3, the DNA is TGTGCCAGCAGCTTACCTCCCCCCGGGACGCCTTACCAAGAGACCCAGTACTTC.

This clonotype showed up just a few times. This rearrangement joins TRBV7-9 to TRBJ2-7; TRBD2 might be the D (5 bases). The CDR3 spans 13 residues. Germline V gene sequence: CDR1 SEHNR, CDR2 FQNEAQ (reference sequence). V was clipped by 4 bases and J by 2 bases, with 9 bases between them. In nucleotides, the CDR3 is TGTGCCAGCAGCTCCGGGAACACCTACGAGCAGTACTTC. Translation gives CASSSGNTYEQYF.

This clonotype was seen at least ten times. V gene TRBV7-9 combines with J gene TRBJ2-3; D is uncertain. Germline V lookup: CDR1 SEHNR, CDR2 FQNEAQ (reference sequence). Trimming removed 10 bases at V and 2 bases at J, with 19 bases between. CDR3 length: 15 residues. CDR3 residues: CATNSYGGPTDTQYF. The CDR3 coding sequence is TGTGCCACAAATTCTTACGGCGGCCCCACAGATACGCAGTATTTT.

This chain joins TRBV30 and TRBJ1-2; perhaps TRBD1 as D (5 bases). CDR3 length: 15 amino acids. V was cut by 1 base and J by 2 bases, with 14 bases left in between. Germline CDR1 GTSNPN, CDR2 SVGIG (reference sequence). The CDR3: CAWSEVGTANYGYTF. The CDR3 DNA follows: TGTGCCTGGAGTGAGGTAGGGACGGCAAACTATGGCTACACCTTC. The whole variable domain, remainder taken from reference TRBV30 and TRBJ1-2, is SQTIHQWPATLVQPVGSPLSLECTVEGTSNPNLYWYRQAAGRGLQLLFYSVGIGQISSEVPQNLSASRPQDRQFILSSKKLLLSDSGFYLCAWSEVGTANYGYTFGSGTRLTVV.

This clonotype was detected only a few times. The chain combines TRBV25-1 with TRBJ1-1; no clear D. Germline loops: CDR1 MGHDK, CDR2 SYGVNS. Trimming took off 3 bases at V and 3 bases at J, with 20 bases between the two ends. The CDR3 spans 17 residues. The CDR3 sequence: CASSDGGNPPVDTEAFF. The CDR3 DNA reads as TGTGCCAGCAGTGATGGAGGTAATCCCCCGGTGGACACTGAAGCTTTCTTT. Full variable domain (outside the CDR3, taken from reference TRBV25-1 and TRBJ1-1): EADIYQTPRYLVIGTGKKITLECSQTMGHDKMYWYQQDPGMELHLIHYSYGVNSTEKGDLSSESTVSRIRTEHFPLTLESARPSHTSQYLCASSDGGNPPVDTEAFFGQGTRLTVV.

The CDR3, as DNA: TGTGCCGTGGCCGAAAACTATGGCTACACCTTC. Protein product: CAVAENYGYTF. V is TRBV11-1 and J is TRBJ1-2; no firm D call. V dropped 11 bases and J dropped 2 bases, with 9 bases sitting between them. Germline V gene data show CDR1 as SGHAT and CDR2 as FQDESV (reference sequence). This CDR3 has 11 residues.

This clonotype came up a few times. V gene TRBV5-1 combines with J gene TRBJ1-2; tentatively, D is TRBD1 (5 bases). CDR1 and CDR2 from the germline V gene are SGHRS and YFSETQ. This CDR3 contains 13 residues. V lost 2 bases to trimming and J lost 6 bases, with 11 bases between them. The CDR3: CASSFGGEDGYTF. DNA of the CDR3: TGCGCCAGCAGCTTTGGGGGGGAGGATGGCTACACCTTC.

This clonotype was counted between two and nine times. CDR3 nucleotides: TGCGCCAGCAGCCAAGAGGCTAGCTCAGATACGCAGTATTTT. Translating gives CASSQEASSDTQYF. The chain is built from TRBV4-1 and TRBJ2-3, with a tentative D call TRBD2 (5 bases). In germline, CDR1 is MGHRA, CDR2 YSYEKL. This CDR3 contains 14 residues. Trimming took 0 bases from V and 4 from J, leaving 8 bases between them.

V gene TRBV12-3 or TRBV12-4 combines with J gene TRBJ2-7; TRBD1 aligns across 8 bases. Losses at the gene ends were 5 bases for V and 3 bases for J; bases not matched to a gene: 12. This CDR3 has 16 residues. The CDR3 protein is CASSRSTGDIFYEQYF. The CDR3 DNA is TGTGCCAGCAGTCGATCGACAGGGGACATATTCTACGAGCAGTACTTC.

This clonotype was counted only a few times. The rearrangement links TRBV12-3 or TRBV12-4 to TRBJ2-7, with D possibly TRBD2 on 5 matching bases. V gave up 4 bases and J gave up 4 bases, with 14 bases separating them. This CDR3 region has 14 residues. CDR3 amino acids: CASSYSGNEYEQYF. CDR3 coding DNA: TGTGCCAGCAGTTACTCCGGGAATGAGTACGAGCAGTACTTC.

In this sample, this clonotype turned up many times. The chain links TRBV7-9 to TRBJ2-1, with 10 bases lining up with TRBD2. Losses at the gene ends were 6 bases for V and 4 bases for J; bases not matched to a gene: 6. The CDR3 runs 15 residues. Germline V gives CDR1 SEHNR, CDR2 FQNEAQ (reference sequence). The CDR3 bases are TGTGCCAGCAGTTGGGGACTAGCGCTTTACAATGAGCAGTTCTTC. Translating it yields CASSWGLALYNEQFF.

The rearrangement joins TRBV5-1 to TRBJ2-7, with 10 bases lining up with TRBD1. Germline V CDR1 and CDR2: SGHRS, YFSETQ. CDR3 length equals 14 residues. V lost 4 bases, J lost 2 bases, and 3 bases stayed unmatched. The CDR3 DNA follows: TGCGCCAGCAGCGGGGGACAGGGGCCCTACGAGCAGTACTTC. Its protein product is CASSGGQGPYEQYF.

This clonotype was detected many times. This sequence joins TRBV4-1 and TRBJ2-5, with D possibly matching TRBD2 (6 bases). The CDR3 consists of 15 residues. Germline V lookup: CDR1 MGHRA, CDR2 YSYEKL. The V and J ends lost 2 bases and 2 bases respectively, with 12 bases between them. CDR3 in DNA: TGCGCCAGCAGCCAACCTGACGGGGGTCAAGAGACCCAGTACTTC. Residues: CASSQPDGGQETQYF.